This paragraph reports one TCR beta chain. The antigen is unknown. TCRdb's copy holds only in-frame clones and misses some; the assay was immunoSEQ multiplex PCR. Seen here are 210,000 or so clones, roughly 94% observed once, and the top ten hold 1.7%. This specimen comes from a study of T cell responses to AZD1222 COVID-19 vaccine. V was clipped by 4 bases and J by 0 bases, with 7 bases between them. Germline V gives CDR1 MNHEY, CDR2 SMNVEV (reference sequence). The CDR3 runs 13 residues. Study-wide points: The study found Spike-specific TCR breadth and depth rose after two AZD1222 doses.

The sequencing used peripheral blood, collected 28 days after the second dose of the MenACWY control vaccine. V gene TRBV27 combines with J gene TRBJ2-7; D assignment may be TRBD1 or TRBD2 (5 bases each). The source of this sequence is an adult who received the MenACWY meningococcal vaccine as a control. CDR3 sequence (DNA): TGTGCCAGCAGTTGGGGGATCTCCTACGAGCAGTACTTC. The encoded protein is CASSWGISYEQYF.